Described below is a single T cell receptor (beta chain) sequence and its context. As processed by the authors: Estimation of nucleated cell counts relied on the amplification of reference gene primers. Assay: immunoSEQ multiplex PCR; the TCRdb copy retains only in-frame clones and omits some. The DNA was the basis for D and trimming; V, J and clone size are from that table. The table shows about 210,000 clones, with 75% to 90% occurring only once. This sample was taken from a study of blood T cell repertoires in COVID-19. Study as a whole: Donors in the United States, Italy and Spain gave samples during acute or convalescent COVID-19. T cells, B-cell-depleted T cells, or PBMCs supplied cDNA or gDNA.

Exposed enrollees encountered a COVID-19 case at some point within 2 weeks before study entry. With V trimmed by 5 bases and J by 3 bases, 6 bases remained unmatched. This CDR3 has 15 amino acids. Germline loops: CDR1 LGHDT, CDR2 YNNKEL (reference sequence). Material: PBMCs or T cells enriched from blood (not recorded which). This receptor was taken from a woman between 25 and 40 years old who had been exposed to COVID-19. The chain uses TRBV3-1 (or the pseudogene TRBV3-2) and TRBJ2-1; TRBD2 matches at 8 bases. CDR3 nucleotide sequence: TGTGCCAGCAGCTACCCGGGGGGGGGCTACAATGAGCAGTTCTTC. As protein: CASSYPGGGYNEQFF.